Listed below are T cell receptor beta chains from one sample, sequenced in a study of tissue T cells after allogeneic stem cell transplantation. The assay was immunoSEQ multiplex PCR, and TCRdb's table has in-frame clones only and misses some. This sample carries around 6,300 clones, about three quarters of them seen once, and the ten largest clones take 6% to 9%. Specimen: tissue from the rectum, collected at autopsy. These receptors all come from a woman between 18 and 50 years old with breast cancer. Each CDR3 is given with its conserved first and last residue. D genes are given only for firm matches. Part of the rows lack a size; the others show once, few, many or a class for expanded clones.

J gene | D gene | clone size | V gene | CDR3 protein | CDR3 DNA
TRBJ1-1 | NA | once | TRBV7-3 | CASKLVVSGTEAFF | TGTGCCAGCAAACTAGTAGTTTCTGGGACTGAAGCTTTCTTT
TRBJ1-1 | NA | NA | TRBV29-1 | CSVVVLGEGFF | TGCAGCGTTGTTGTGCTTGGGGAGGGTTTCTTT
TRBJ1-6 | NA | NA | TRBV25-1 | CASRLEQNSPLHF | TGTGCCAGCAGGCTAGAACAGAATTCACCCCTCCACTTT
TRBJ1-2 | NA | once | TRBV24-1 | CATSDFTGQGYTF | TGTGCCACCAGTGATTTTACTGGACAGGGCTACACCTTC
TRBJ2-3 | NA | NA | TRBV6-6 | CASSYAGASSTDTQYF | TGTGCCAGCAGTTATGCGGGGGCCTCTAGCACAGATACGCAGTATTTT
TRBJ2-2 | TRBD2 | NA | TRBV19 | CASGSGATNTGELFF | TGTGCCAGTGGTAGCGGGGCAACGAACACCGGGGAGCTGTTTTTT
TRBJ1-1 | NA | NA | TRBV9 | CASSVGGDTEAFF | TGTGCCAGCAGCGTTGGGGGGGACACTGAAGCTTTCTTT
TRBJ2-3 | TRBD1 | NA | TRBV29-1 | CSVERDRGTDTQYF | TGCAGCGTTGAAAGGGACAGGGGAACAGATACGCAGTATTTT
TRBJ2-7 | TRBD2 | NA | TRBV7-2 | CASSLGPAGNSYEQYF | TGTGCCAGCAGCTTAGGGCCAGCGGGGAACTCCTACGAGCAGTACTTC
TRBJ2-7 | TRBD2 | NA | TRBV5-1 | CASSFGTSGGAEQYF | TGCGCCAGCAGCTTCGGGACTAGCGGGGGGGCCGAGCAGTACTTC
TRBJ2-1 | NA | NA | TRBV2 | CASSASGNYNEQFF | TGTGCCAGCAGTGCCTCTGGTAACTACAATGAGCAGTTCTTC
TRBJ2-7 | NA | few | TRBV28 | CASSFTGFSYEQYF | TGTGCCAGCAGTTTTACCGGCTTTTCCTACGAGCAGTACTTC
TRBJ2-2 | NA | NA | TRBV9 | CASSVDGDTAVGELFF | TGTGCCAGCAGCGTAGATGGGGACACAGCAGTCGGGGAGCTGTTTTTT
TRBJ2-3 | NA | once | TRBV7-3 | CASSLEGLATQYF | TGTGCCAGCAGCTTAGAGGGACTCGCTACGCAGTATTTT
TRBJ1-4 | NA | NA | TRBV19 | CASRRTNEKLFF | TGTGCCAGTAGGCGCACTAATGAAAAACTGTTTTTT
TRBJ2-7 | NA | NA | TRBV28 | CASRLGWGPPKYEQYF | TGTGCCAGCAGATTAGGGTGGGGCCCCCCCAAATACGAGCAGTACTTC
TRBJ2-7 | NA | few | TRBV5-1 | CASSLEGEWYF | TGCGCCAGCAGCTTGGAAGGGGAGTGGTACTTC
TRBJ1-1 | NA | NA | TRBV11-2 | CASSYQTVNTEAFF | TGTGCCAGCAGCTACCAAACAGTCAACACTGAAGCTTTCTTT
TRBJ2-2 | NA | NA | TRBV4-2 | CASSQALKQNTGELFF | TGTGCCAGCAGCCAAGCTTTGAAGCAGAACACCGGGGAGCTGTTTTTT
TRBJ2-5 | NA | few | TRBV19 | CASSVGSQETQYF | TGTGCCAGTAGTGTCGGGTCCCAAGAGACCCAGTACTTC
TRBJ2-3 | NA | NA | TRBV20-1 | CSASEGKGTDTQYF | TGCAGTGCTAGTGAGGGAAAGGGCACAGATACGCAGTATTTT
TRBJ2-3 | TRBD2 | NA | TRBV2 | CATQRAGVTDTQYF | TGTGCCACCCAGAGAGCGGGAGTAACAGATACGCAGTATTTT
TRBJ2-3 | TRBD2 | once | TRBV28 | CASGRAGDGSDTQYF | TGTGCCAGCGGCCGAGCGGGAGATGGATCAGATACGCAGTATTTT
TRBJ1-1 | NA | NA | TRBV11-3 | CASSPRHRANTEAFF | TGTGCCAGCAGCCCAAGACATCGAGCTAACACTGAAGCTTTCTTT
TRBJ2-3 | TRBD1 | NA | TRBV6-2/TRBV6-3 | CASSRTGVLLLTDTQYF | TGTGCCAGCAGTCGGACAGGGGTCCTCCTCCTCACAGATACGCAGTATTTT
TRBJ2-1 | NA | NA | TRBV30 | CAWSLLIGEYEQFF | TGTGCCTGGAGTCTTTTGATAGGCGAATATGAGCAGTTCTTC
TRBJ2-3 | NA | NA | TRBV30 | CAWSGEGHTQYF | TGTGCCTGGAGCGGTGAGGGACATACGCAGTATTTT
TRBJ2-3 | NA | NA | TRBV28 | CASSPPDKGTQYF | TGTGCCAGCAGCCCCCCGGACAAGGGTACGCAGTATTTT
TRBJ2-1 | TRBD2 | NA | TRBV7-2 | CASSLERDHNEQFF | TGTGCCAGCAGCTTAGAGCGGGACCACAATGAGCAGTTCTTC
TRBJ2-7 | TRBD2 | few | TRBV30 | CAWSIGLAGAYEQYF | TGTGCCTGGAGCATCGGACTAGCGGGAGCTTACGAGCAGTACTTC
TRBJ1-1 | TRBD1 | NA | TRBV29-1 | CSVAHGQGGTEAFF | TGCAGCGTTGCCCACGGACAGGGTGGGACTGAAGCTTTCTTT
TRBJ2-7 | NA | NA | TRBV9 | CASSTAGYIGEQYF | TGTGCCAGCAGCACCGCAGGGTATATAGGCGAGCAGTACTTC